One sample yielded the 3 T cell receptor beta chains listed below, sequenced in a study of post-analysis software for immune sequencing data. Findings and caveats of the study: Included in a set of roughly five TRBV segments more frequent in patients than controls were TRBV5-6, TRBV5-1 and TRBV20-1.

cDNA libraries for TCR beta contained unique molecular identifiers. TCRdb re-analysed the PCR reads in MiXCR, keeping a single row per CDR3 protein. The repertoire holds about 210,000 distinct CDR3 sequences, with around 30% as singletons. The antigens of these receptors remain unknown. The sequencing sample was made of blood. These receptors came from a girl younger than 18 with multiple sclerosis.

About this clonotype itself: In this CDR3 the conserved last residue, phenylalanine or tryptophan, is missing, so a read error is likely. The chain carries TRBV5-1 and TRBJ2-1; D uncertain. V shed 0 bases and J shed 10 bases, with 11 bases lying between them. The CDR3 sequence is 13 residues long. CDR1 and CDR2 from the germline V gene are SGHRS and YFSETQ. In nucleotides, the CDR3 is TGCGCCAGCAGCTTGGCAATTTTCCAGGAGCAGTTCTGC. Its protein product is CASSLAIFQEQFC.

Of note for this clonotype: This may come from a read error, since a much larger clone is one base off. V usage is TRBV7-9 and J usage is TRBJ1-2; D gene ambiguous. V lost 1 base to trimming and J lost 3 bases, with 3 bases between them. There are 12 residues in the CDR3. Germline assignment: CDR1 SEHNR and CDR2 FQNEAQ (reference sequence). As DNA, the CDR3 is TGTGCCAGCAGCTTAGTCGACTATGGCTACACCTTC. It encodes CASSLVDYGYTF.

This clonotype has a handful of counts. This chain joins TRBV12-3 or TRBV12-4 and TRBJ2-2, with no clear D. The CDR3 is 15 amino acids. The germline V and J ends were trimmed by 3 bases and 2 bases, with 10 bases remaining between them. DNA for the CDR3: TGTGCCAGCAGTTTGAGAGGAATAAACACCGGGGAGCTGTTTTTT. Encoded protein: CASSLRGINTGELFF.